What follows are 17 T cell receptor beta chains derived from one specimen sequenced in a study of blood T cell repertoires in COVID-19 (TCRdb year 2020). The library was obtained by the immunoSEQ multiplex PCR assay. Imported from immuneACCESS, the table was reduced by TCRdb to in-frame sequences with V and J called. These copies leave out some clones; in studies compared against another copy, an unresolved V gene accounts for under half, and the cause of the remainder is not known. Here the sample has tens of thousands of clones; approximately 86% occur a single time. 18% of the sample is in the top ten clones. Sequencing was done on a sample of peripheral blood. The receptors derive from a woman of 80 years or more with acute or convalescent COVID-19.

This clone was seen only a few times. V gene TRBV19 combines with J gene TRBJ1-1, with D unresolved. V was trimmed by 6 bases and J by 4 bases, leaving 18 bases between them. CDR1 and CDR2 (germline): LNHDA, SQIVND (reference sequence). The CDR3 length is 15 residues. The DNA of the CDR3 is TGTGCCAGTAGCCAATCGCAGGTTCTGGCCACTGAAGCTTTCTTT. Amino acid sequence: CASSQSQVLATEAFF.

This clone was recorded once. The chain has TRBV5-1 and TRBJ2-3; 8 nucleotides line up with TRBD2. Germline CDR1 reads SGHRS; CDR2 reads YFSETQ. V dropped 0 bases and J dropped 7; count of bases not matched to a gene: 7. CDR3 size: 15 residues. CDR3 sequence reads: CASSLGPGGPNTQYF. The CDR3 DNA reads TGCGCCAGCAGCTTGGGTCCGGGGGGGCCAAATACGCAGTATTTT. Complete variable domain (other parts from reference TRBV5-1 and TRBJ2-3): KAGVTQTPRYLIKTRGQQVTLSCSPISGHRSVSWYQQTPGQGLQFLFEYFSETQRNKGNFPGRFSGRQFSNSRSEMNVSTLELGDSALYLCASSLGPGGPNTQYFGPGTRLTVL.

This rearrangement joins TRBV2 to TRBJ2-1; 7 bases are a match to TRBD2. CDR3 length: 13 amino acids. Germline lookup yields CDR1 SNHLY and CDR2 FYNNEI. Trimming took 3 bases from V and 7 from J; bases not matched to a gene: 3. The CDR3 sequence is CASSDRLANEQFF. In nucleotides, the CDR3 is TGTGCCAGCAGTGACCGACTAGCAAATGAGCAGTTCTTC.

The J gene is TRBJ2-7, the V gene TRBV7-6; no clear D gene. Between the trimmed V and J ends, which lost 5 bases and 0 bases, there was a span of 14 bases. This CDR3 region has 15 residues. CDR1 and CDR2 from the germline V gene are SGHVS and FNYEAQ. CDR3 in DNA: TGTGCCAGCAGCGAAGCTACAGACCTCTCCTACGAGCAGTACTTC. Translation gives CASSEATDLSYEQYF.

The chain combines TRBV6-5 with TRBJ2-5; 9 bases line up with TRBD1. V trimming: 6 bases; J trimming: 6 bases; junction bases outside the gene matches: 8. The CDR3 sequence is 14 residues long. The V gene's germline CDR1 is MNHEY and CDR2 SVGAGI. CDR3 coding DNA: TGTGCCAGCAGACGGACAGGGGATACACAGACCCAGTACTTC. Its protein product is CASRRTGDTQTQYF.

V gene TRBV5-1 combines with J gene TRBJ1-5; the match to TRBD1 covers 7 bases. This CDR3 has 15 amino acids. V lost 0 bases to trimming and J lost 2 bases; unmatched junction nucleotides: 2. CDR1 SGHRS and CDR2 YFSETQ come from the germline V gene. The CDR3 nucleotides read TGCGCCAGCAGCTTGGAGGGGGCGCGCAATCAGCCCCAGCATTTT. Translation gives CASSLEGARNQPQHF.

V and J are TRBV19 and TRBJ2-1, with 7 bases identical to TRBD2. CDR1 is LNHDA, CDR2 SQIVND, per germline (reference sequence). This CDR3 comprises 15 residues. V lost 9 bases to trimming and J lost 2 bases; unmatched junction nucleotides: 10. The CDR3 reads CASSQRGPAYNEQFF. The CDR3 DNA reads TGTGCCAGCTCCCAGCGGGGCCCCGCCTACAATGAGCAGTTCTTC.

The chain has TRBV7-9 and TRBJ1-4, with unresolved D. The V and J ends lost 1 base and 5 bases respectively, with 17 bases between them. Germline V gene data show CDR1 as SEHNR and CDR2 as FQNEAQ (reference sequence). This CDR3 region has 17 residues. Here the CDR3 reads CASSLEETPSANEKLFF. The CDR3 DNA reads TGTGCCAGCAGCTTAGAAGAGACTCCCTCGGCCAATGAAAAACTGTTTTTT.

This clone was picked up one time. The chain employs TRBV6-5 and TRBJ2-2; D call uncertain. V was pared by 4 bases and J by 5 bases, with 8 bases between. Germline loops: CDR1 MNHEY, CDR2 SVGAGI. The CDR3 totals 13 residues. The CDR3, as DNA: TGTGCCAGCAGTTCGCTGGAGACCGGGGAGCTGTTTTTT. The encoded protein is CASSSLETGELFF.

This clone appeared a single time. The chain uses TRBV3-1 (or the pseudogene TRBV3-2) and TRBJ1-1; D is unclear. Per the germline V gene, CDR1 is LGHDT and CDR2 is YNNKEL (reference sequence). V lost 3 bases and J lost 4, with 12 bases in between. The CDR3 covers 14 residues. The CDR3 region is CASSQIGGPTEAFF. CDR3 coding DNA: TGTGCCAGCAGCCAGATTGGAGGGCCCACTGAAGCTTTCTTT.

The J gene is TRBJ2-2, the V gene TRBV18; D unresolved. The CDR3 consists of 15 residues. V was cut by 2 bases and J by 4 bases, with 11 bases left in between. CDR1 is KGHSH and CDR2 is LQKENI in the germline V gene. The CDR3: CASSPAQRGTGELFF. The CDR3 coding sequence is TGTGCCAGCTCACCAGCCCAAAGAGGCACCGGGGAGCTGTTTTTT.

CDR3 sequence reads: CASSFGQAGAAYEQYF. The CDR3 coding sequence is TGTGCCAGCAGCTTTGGCCAGGCAGGGGCGGCGTACGAGCAGTACTTC. The chain combines TRBV11-2 with TRBJ2-7; maybe TRBD1 (6 bases). Trimming stripped 3 bases from V and 4 bases from J, with 19 bases between. This CDR3 spans 16 amino acids. Germline CDR1 is SGHAT and CDR2 is FQNNGV.

About this clone: At one end the junction does not follow the germline gene, possibly because of a read error. The genes are TRBV5-8 and TRBJ2-4, with 7 bases that match TRBD1. Germline loops: CDR1 SGHTS, CDR2 YDEGEE. There are 14 residues in the CDR3. The CDR3 bases are TGTGCCAGCAGCACCCGGGACAGAGAAAACATTCAGTACTTT. It encodes CASSTRDRENIQYF.

The chain joins TRBV13 to TRBJ2-3; 7 bases align to TRBD1. From germline, CDR1 is PRHDT and CDR2 FYEKMQ (reference sequence). CDR3 length equals 15 residues. V trimming: 5 bases; J trimming: 0 bases; junction bases outside the gene matches: 5. CDR3: CASSETGPSTDTQYF. CDR3 in DNA: TGTGCCAGCAGCGAGACAGGGCCTAGCACAGATACGCAGTATTTT.

CDR3 in DNA: TGTGCCAGCAGCCCCGGACCAGAGCGGAAGTATAATTCACCCCTCCACTTT. Protein: CASSPGPERKYNSPLHF. The chain couples TRBV7-6 to TRBJ1-6; D not resolved. V shed 5 bases and J shed 4 bases, with 18 bases lying between them. The germline V gene has CDR1 SGHVS and CDR2 FNYEAQ. The CDR3 has 17 amino acids.

This chain joins TRBV2 and TRBJ2-7, with 14 bases fitting TRBD2. Germline V CDR1 and CDR2: SNHLY, FYNNEI. V was pared by 8 bases and J by 0 bases, with 3 bases of the junction left unmatched. CDR3 length: 15 residues. As DNA, the CDR3 is TGTGCCAGCTCGGGACTAGCGGGGGTCTCCTACGAGCAGTACTTC. This encodes CASSGLAGVSYEQYF.

As DNA, the CDR3 is TGTGCCAGCAGCTACCCAGGGGTACGAAATCAGCCCCAGCATTTT. As protein: CASSYPGVRNQPQHF. The genes are TRBV7-2 and TRBJ1-5; TRBD1 is a possible D gene (6 bases). Per germline, CDR1 SGHTA and CDR2 FQGNSA. V dropped 4 bases and J dropped 4 bases, with 14 bases sitting between them. The CDR3 runs 15 residues.